This T cell receptor beta chain was sequenced for a study of blood T cell repertoires in COVID-19. On the study more broadly: The samples span acute and convalescent COVID-19 from the United States, Italy and Spain. Sample material is recorded as cDNA or gDNA derived from T cells, B-cell-depleted T cells, or PBMCs.

This table comes from immunoSEQ multiplex PCR, and its TCRdb copy is limited to in-frame clones, with some not included. The sample lists 270,000 or so clones, 75% to 90% occurring once. Sequencing was carried out using peripheral blood. The sequence was collected from a young woman with active or convalescent COVID-19.

The CDR3 loop is CAWSVGGVDYEQYF. CDR3 bases: TGTGCCTGGAGTGTAGGCGGAGTTGATTACGAGCAGTACTTC. The V and J genes are TRBV30 and TRBJ2-7; D gene uncertain. With 0 bases removed from V and 4 bases from J, the gap between germline ends came to 13 bases. Germline V gene sequence: CDR1 GTSNPN, CDR2 SVGIG (reference sequence). CDR3 length: 14 residues.